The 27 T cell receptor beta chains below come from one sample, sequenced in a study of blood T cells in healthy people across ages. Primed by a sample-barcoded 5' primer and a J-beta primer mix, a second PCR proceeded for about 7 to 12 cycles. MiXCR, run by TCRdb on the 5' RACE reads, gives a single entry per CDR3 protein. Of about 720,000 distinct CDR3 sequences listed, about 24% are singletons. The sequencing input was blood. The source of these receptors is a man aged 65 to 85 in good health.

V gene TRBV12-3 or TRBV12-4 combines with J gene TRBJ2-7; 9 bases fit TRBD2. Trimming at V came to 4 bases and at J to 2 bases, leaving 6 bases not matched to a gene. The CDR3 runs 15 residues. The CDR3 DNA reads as TGTGCCAGCAGTTCGGTAGCGGGGGTTACCTACGAGCAGTACTTC. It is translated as CASSSVAGVTYEQYF.

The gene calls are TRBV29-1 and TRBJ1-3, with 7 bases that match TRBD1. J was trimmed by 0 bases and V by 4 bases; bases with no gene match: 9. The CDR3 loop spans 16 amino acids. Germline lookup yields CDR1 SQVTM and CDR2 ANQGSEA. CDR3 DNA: TGCAGCGTTGTCGGGACAGACCAATTCTCTGGAAACACCATATATTTT. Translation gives CSVVGTDQFSGNTIYF.

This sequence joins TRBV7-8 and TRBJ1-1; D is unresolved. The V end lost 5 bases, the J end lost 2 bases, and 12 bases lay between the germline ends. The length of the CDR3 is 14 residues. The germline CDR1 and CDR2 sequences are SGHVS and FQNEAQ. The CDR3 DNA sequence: TGTGCCAGCAGCAAAGGCGGCCAAAACACTGAAGCTTTCTTT. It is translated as CASSKGGQNTEAFF. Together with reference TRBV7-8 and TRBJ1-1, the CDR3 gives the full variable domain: GAGVSQSPRYKVAKRGQDVALRCDPISGHVSLFWYQQALGQGPEFLTYFQNEAQLDKSGLPSDRFFAERPEGSVSTLKIQRTQQEDSAVYLCASSKGGQNTEAFFGQGTRLTVV.

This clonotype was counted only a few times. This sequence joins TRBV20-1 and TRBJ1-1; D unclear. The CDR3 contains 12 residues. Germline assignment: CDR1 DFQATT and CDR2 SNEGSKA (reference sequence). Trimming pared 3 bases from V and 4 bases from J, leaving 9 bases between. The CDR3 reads CSASLYGTEAFF. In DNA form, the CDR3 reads TGCAGTGCTAGCCTCTACGGCACTGAAGCTTTCTTT.

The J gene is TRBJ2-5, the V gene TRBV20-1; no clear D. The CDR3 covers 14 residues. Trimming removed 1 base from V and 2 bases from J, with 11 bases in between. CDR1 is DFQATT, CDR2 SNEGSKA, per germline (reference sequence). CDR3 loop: CSARAGRNQETQYF. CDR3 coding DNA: TGCAGTGCTAGAGCCGGACGGAATCAAGAGACCCAGTACTTC.

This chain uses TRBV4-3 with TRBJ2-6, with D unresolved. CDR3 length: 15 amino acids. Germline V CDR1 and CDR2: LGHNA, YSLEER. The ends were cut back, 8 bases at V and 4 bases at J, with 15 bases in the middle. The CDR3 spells CASGRTQAGANVLTF. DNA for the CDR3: TGCGCCAGCGGCAGAACCCAGGCCGGGGCCAACGTCCTGACTTTC.

The CDR3 DNA is TGCGCCAGCAGCTGGGGAAACTGGGAGGCCCGTAATGAAAAACTGTTTTTT. Translating it yields CASSWGNWEARNEKLFF. The V call is TRBV5-1, the J call TRBJ1-4; D call uncertain. The length of the CDR3 is 17 residues. Germline assignment: CDR1 SGHRS and CDR2 YFSETQ. V gave up 3 bases and J gave up 4 bases, with 19 bases separating them.

The CDR3 loop reads CASNKLVNQPQHF. The DNA of the CDR3 is TGTGCCAGCAATAAGCTGGTTAATCAGCCCCAGCATTTT. The rearrangement joins TRBV2 to TRBJ1-5; no clear D. CDR3 size: 13 residues. V lost 7 bases, J lost 4 bases, and 11 bases lay in between. The germline V gene has CDR1 SNHLY and CDR2 FYNNEI.

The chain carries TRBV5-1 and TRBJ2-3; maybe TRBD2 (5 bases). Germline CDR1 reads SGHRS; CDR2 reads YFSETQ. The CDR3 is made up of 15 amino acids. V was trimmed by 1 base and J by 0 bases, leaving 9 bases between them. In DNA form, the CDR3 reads TGCGCCAGCAGCTTGTTTAGCGTTAGCACAGATACGCAGTATTTT. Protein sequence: CASSLFSVSTDTQYF. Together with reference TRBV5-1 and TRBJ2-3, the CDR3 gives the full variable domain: KAGVTQTPRYLIKTRGQQVTLSCSPISGHRSVSWYQQTPGQGLQFLFEYFSETQRNKGNFPGRFSGRQFSNSRSEMNVSTLELGDSALYLCASSLFSVSTDTQYFGPGTRLTVL.

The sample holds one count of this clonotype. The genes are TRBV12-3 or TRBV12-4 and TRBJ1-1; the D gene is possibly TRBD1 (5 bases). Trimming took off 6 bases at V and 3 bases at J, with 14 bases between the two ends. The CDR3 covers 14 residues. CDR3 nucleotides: TGTGCCAGCAGACCGGGGGGGACCGACACTGAAGCTTTCTTT. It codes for CASRPGGTDTEAFF.

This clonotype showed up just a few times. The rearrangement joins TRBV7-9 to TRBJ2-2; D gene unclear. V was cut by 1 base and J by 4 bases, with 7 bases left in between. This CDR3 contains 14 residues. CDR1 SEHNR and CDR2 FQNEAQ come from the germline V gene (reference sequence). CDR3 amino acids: CASSLEAGTGELFF. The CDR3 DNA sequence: TGTGCCAGCAGCTTAGAGGCTGGCACCGGGGAGCTGTTTTTT.

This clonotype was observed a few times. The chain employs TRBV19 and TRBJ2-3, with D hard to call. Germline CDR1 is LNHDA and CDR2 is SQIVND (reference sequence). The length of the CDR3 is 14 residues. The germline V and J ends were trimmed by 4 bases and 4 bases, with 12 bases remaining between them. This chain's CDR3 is CASSTARSPDTQYF. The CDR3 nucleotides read TGTGCCAGTAGTACCGCCCGCAGTCCAGATACGCAGTATTTT.

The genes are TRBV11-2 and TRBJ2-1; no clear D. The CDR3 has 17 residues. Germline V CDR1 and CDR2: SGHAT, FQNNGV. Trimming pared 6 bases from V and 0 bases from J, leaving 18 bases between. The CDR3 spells CASRLGRGYSSYNEQFF. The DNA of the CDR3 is TGTGCCAGCAGATTGGGTCGCGGTTATAGCTCCTACAATGAGCAGTTCTTC.

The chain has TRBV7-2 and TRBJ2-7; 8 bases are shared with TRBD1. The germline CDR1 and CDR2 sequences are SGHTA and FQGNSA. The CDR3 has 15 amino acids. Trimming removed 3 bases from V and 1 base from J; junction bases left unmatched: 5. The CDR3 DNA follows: TGTGCCAGCAGCTTCAGGACAGGGAAATCCTACGAGCAGTACTTC. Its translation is CASSFRTGKSYEQYF.

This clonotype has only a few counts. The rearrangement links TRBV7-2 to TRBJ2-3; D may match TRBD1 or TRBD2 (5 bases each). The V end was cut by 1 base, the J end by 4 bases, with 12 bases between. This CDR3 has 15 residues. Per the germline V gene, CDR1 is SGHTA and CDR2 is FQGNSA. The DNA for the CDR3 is TGTGCCAGCAGCTTAGGAGGTAGGGGAGCAGATACGCAGTATTTT. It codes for CASSLGGRGADTQYF.

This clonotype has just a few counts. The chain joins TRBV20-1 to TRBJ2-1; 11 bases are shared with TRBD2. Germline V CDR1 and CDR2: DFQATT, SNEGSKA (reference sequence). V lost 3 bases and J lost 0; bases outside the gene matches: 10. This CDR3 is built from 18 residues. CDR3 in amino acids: CSASLLAGGLSSYNEQFF. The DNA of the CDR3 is TGCAGTGCTAGCCTCTTAGCGGGAGGGCTGAGCTCCTACAATGAGCAGTTCTTC.

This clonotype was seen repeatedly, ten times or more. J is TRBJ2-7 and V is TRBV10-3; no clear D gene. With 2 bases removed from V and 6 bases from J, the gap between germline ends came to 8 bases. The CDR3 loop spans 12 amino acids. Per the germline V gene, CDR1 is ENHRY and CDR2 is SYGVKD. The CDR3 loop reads CAISERASEQYF. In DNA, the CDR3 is TGTGCCATCAGTGAGCGGGCGAGCGAGCAGTACTTC.

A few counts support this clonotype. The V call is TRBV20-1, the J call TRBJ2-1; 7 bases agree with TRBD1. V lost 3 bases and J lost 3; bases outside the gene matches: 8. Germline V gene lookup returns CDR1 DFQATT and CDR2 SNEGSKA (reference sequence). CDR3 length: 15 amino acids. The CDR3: CSASHSGQYYNEQFF. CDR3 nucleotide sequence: TGCAGTGCTAGCCACTCGGGACAGTACTACAATGAGCAGTTCTTC.

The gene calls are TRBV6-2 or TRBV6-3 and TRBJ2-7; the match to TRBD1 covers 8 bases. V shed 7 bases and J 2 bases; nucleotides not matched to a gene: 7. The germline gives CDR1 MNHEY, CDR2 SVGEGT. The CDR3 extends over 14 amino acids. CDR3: CASKQTGETYEQYF. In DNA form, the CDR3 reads TGTGCCAGCAAGCAGACAGGGGAAACCTACGAGCAGTACTTC.

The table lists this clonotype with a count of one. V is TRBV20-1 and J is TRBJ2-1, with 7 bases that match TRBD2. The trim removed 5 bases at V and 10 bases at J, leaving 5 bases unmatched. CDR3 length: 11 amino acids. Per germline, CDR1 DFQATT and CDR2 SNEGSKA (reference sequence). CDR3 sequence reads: CSASGGGEQFF. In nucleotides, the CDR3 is TGCAGTGCTTCCGGCGGGGGAGAGCAGTTCTTC.

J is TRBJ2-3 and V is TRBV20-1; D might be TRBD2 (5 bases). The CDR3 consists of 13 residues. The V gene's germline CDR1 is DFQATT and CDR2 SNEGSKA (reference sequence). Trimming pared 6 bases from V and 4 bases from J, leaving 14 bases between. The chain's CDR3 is CSAWTWSADTQYF. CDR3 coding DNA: TGCAGTGCCTGGACTTGGAGCGCAGATACGCAGTATTTT.

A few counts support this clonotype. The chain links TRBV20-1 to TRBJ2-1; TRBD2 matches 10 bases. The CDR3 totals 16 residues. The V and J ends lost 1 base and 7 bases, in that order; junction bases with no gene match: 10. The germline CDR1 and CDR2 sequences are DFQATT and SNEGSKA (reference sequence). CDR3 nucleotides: TGCAGTGCTAGAGTCCGAGCGGGAGGGCCGGGTAATGAGCAGTTCTTC. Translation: CSARVRAGGPGNEQFF.

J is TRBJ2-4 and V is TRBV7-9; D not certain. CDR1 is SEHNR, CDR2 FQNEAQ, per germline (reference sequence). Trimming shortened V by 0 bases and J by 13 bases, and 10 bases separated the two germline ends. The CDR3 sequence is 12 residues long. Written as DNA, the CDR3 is TGTGCCAGCAGCTTAGCGAACGGACCCCAGTACTTC. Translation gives CASSLANGPQYF. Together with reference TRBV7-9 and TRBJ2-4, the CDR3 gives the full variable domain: DTGVSQNPRHKITKRGQNVTFRCDPISEHNRLYWYRQTLGQGPEFLTYFQNEAQLEKSRLLSDRFSAERPKGSFSTLEIQRTEQGDSAMYLCASSLANGPQYFGAGTRLSVL.

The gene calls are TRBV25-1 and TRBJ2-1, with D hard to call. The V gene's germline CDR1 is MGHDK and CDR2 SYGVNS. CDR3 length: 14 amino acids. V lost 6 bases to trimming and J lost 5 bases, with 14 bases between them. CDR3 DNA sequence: TGTGCCAGCAGAACACCGGGTGCAAACAATGAGCAGTTCTTC. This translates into CASRTPGANNEQFF.

The CDR3 protein is CAPPGRAHLNYEQYV. DNA of the CDR3: TGTGCCCCCCCGGGCCGGGCACACCTTAACTACGAGCAGTACGTC. The chain recombines TRBV7-9 with TRBJ2-7; no clear D. The length of the CDR3 is 15 residues. Trimming took 11 bases from V and 3 from J, leaving 23 bases between them. Germline V gene sequence: CDR1 SEHNR, CDR2 FQNEAQ (reference sequence).

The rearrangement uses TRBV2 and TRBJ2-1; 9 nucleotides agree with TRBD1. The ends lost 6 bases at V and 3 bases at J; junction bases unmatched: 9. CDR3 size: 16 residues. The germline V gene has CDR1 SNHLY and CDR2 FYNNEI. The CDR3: CASRPFRDRVYNEQFF. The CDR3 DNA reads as TGTGCCAGCAGACCTTTCCGGGACAGGGTCTACAATGAGCAGTTCTTC.

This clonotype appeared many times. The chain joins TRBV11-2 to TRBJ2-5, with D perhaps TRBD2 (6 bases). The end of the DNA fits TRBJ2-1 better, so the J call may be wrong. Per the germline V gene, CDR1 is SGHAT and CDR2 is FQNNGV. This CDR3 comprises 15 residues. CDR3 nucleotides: TGTGCCAGCAGCTTAGACGGGCGGGGACCCGATGAGCAGTTCTTC. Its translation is CASSLDGRGPDEQFF.